The rows below give T cell receptor beta chains drawn from one sample of a study of cytomegalovirus exposure and HLA in healthy donors. Generated by immunoSEQ multiplex PCR, the TCRdb table keeps only in-frame clones and is missing some. The sample shows about 160,000 clones, 76% of them seen only once. Source material: PBMCs. The receptor set was obtained from a female donor in good health and CMV-seronegative. Each CDR3 is given with its conserved first and last residue.

v_gene	j_gene	len	CDR3aa
TRBV6-1	TRBJ2-1	16	CASSERRRGGINEQFF
TRBV7-2	TRBJ1-1	14	CASRQGTMNTEAFF
TRBV28	TRBJ1-4	18	CASKTGTAPLATNEKLFF
TRBV11-2	TRBJ2-4	17	CASSPRGEGSAKNSQYF
TRBV18	TRBJ1-1	15	CASSPVQGSGTEAFF
TRBV5-4	TRBJ1-1	14	CASSLEGGHTEAFF
TRBV30	TRBJ1-2	14	CAWIPRLKTYGYTF
TRBV5-6	TRBJ2-7	13	CASSLQMTYEQYF
TRBV6-5	TRBJ2-5	16	CASSYKGAGPAGTQYF
TRBV6-1	TRBJ1-5	13	CASQVGVGQPQHF
TRBV11-2	TRBJ2-2	17	CASSLILNRGNTGELFF
TRBV7-3	TRBJ2-5	15	CASSLGHGRVGTQYF
TRBV27	TRBJ1-6	16	CASNKLGQTYNSPLHF
TRBV28	TRBJ2-4	14	CATGTSGRRNIQYF
TRBV5-1	TRBJ2-2	16	CASCSEGQGNTGELFF
TRBV9	TRBJ2-7	16	CASSVARTPRQGEQYF
TRBV2	TRBJ2-5	16	CASSEAGLSGPVTQYF
TRBV28	TRBJ1-2	14	CASSPGQGSYGYTF
TRBV21-1	TRBJ1-1	13	CASSIQGATEAFF
TRBV19	TRBJ1-2	17	CASRPTGISLDNYGYTF
TRBV29-1	TRBJ2-1	17	CSVPSGGPLKVGNEQFF
TRBV7-3	TRBJ2-5	16	CASSLTGTSGQETQYF
TRBV6-4	TRBJ2-6	16	CASSDGGSSGANGLTF
TRBV25-1	TRBJ1-1	13	CASRLTANTEAFF
TRBV2	TRBJ1-2	15	CASSRSPDSQYGYTF
TRBV19	TRBJ2-5	17	CASSALELGRSGGTQYF
TRBV11-2	.	15	CASSFRRGSWSEQYF
TRBV4-3	TRBJ2-2	16	CASRRGVLERTGELFF
TRBV7-2	TRBJ2-7	16	CASSLVVGVYHYEQYF
TRBV28	TRBJ2-5	15	CASSLPGGGGETQYF
TRBV21-1	TRBJ2-7	16	CASSLYPAGTSYEQYF
TRBV7-8	TRBJ1-1	15	CASSLVGQYGAEAFF
TRBV7-3	TRBJ2-3	15	CASSSTGGGTDTQYF
TRBV28	TRBJ1-5	15	CASSSGQVKSQPQHF
TRBV27	TRBJ2-7	17	CASSFNNAGTGSYEQYF
TRBV7-2	TRBJ2-3	17	CASHQSLAPSGEDTQYF
TRBV5-1	TRBJ2-3	15	CASSTTGGLTDTQYF
TRBV28	TRBJ2-7	11	CASSIHYEQYF
TRBV18	TRBJ2-7	14	CASSPRTSDYEQYF
TRBV29-1	TRBJ1-1	12	CSVGQGFTEAFF
TRBV13	TRBJ2-1	13	CASSLGAYNEQFF
TRBV28	TRBJ1-2	14	CASSLRGTGDGYTF
TRBV5-1	TRBJ1-1	16	CASSFSADGIHLEAFF
TRBV5-4	TRBJ2-3	17	CASSLGALAGYTDTQYF
TRBV10-2	TRBJ2-4	14	CASSDGAAKNIQYF
TRBV5-1	TRBJ2-2	15	CASSLLQGGTGELFF
TRBV19	TRBJ1-5	15	CASSPGGQGYQPQHF
TRBV4-2	TRBJ2-7	13	CASSQDTAGEQYF
TRBV5-4	TRBJ2-3	15	CASSSGGFSTDTQYF
TRBV21-1	TRBJ2-2	17	CASSKVEKIMNTGELFF
TRBV4-3	.	17	CASSQDSSGRLSYEQYF
TRBV27	TRBJ1-2	13	CASGGVGRYGYTF
TRBV9	TRBJ2-5	16	CASSAFGSGGAKTQYF
TRBV5-1	TRBJ1-6	15	CASSLVSSYNSPLHF
TRBV4-1	TRBJ1-2	13	CASSQDHNYGYTF
TRBV5-1	TRBJ2-5	14	CASTLGSGQETQYF
TRBV7-2	TRBJ1-2	13	CASSSSPGHGYTF
TRBV28	TRBJ2-7	13	CASKIGGSYEQYF
TRBV6-1	TRBJ2-5	15	CATEPSGRSEETQYF
TRBV15	TRBJ1-5	17	CATSRDAQGIDNQPQHF